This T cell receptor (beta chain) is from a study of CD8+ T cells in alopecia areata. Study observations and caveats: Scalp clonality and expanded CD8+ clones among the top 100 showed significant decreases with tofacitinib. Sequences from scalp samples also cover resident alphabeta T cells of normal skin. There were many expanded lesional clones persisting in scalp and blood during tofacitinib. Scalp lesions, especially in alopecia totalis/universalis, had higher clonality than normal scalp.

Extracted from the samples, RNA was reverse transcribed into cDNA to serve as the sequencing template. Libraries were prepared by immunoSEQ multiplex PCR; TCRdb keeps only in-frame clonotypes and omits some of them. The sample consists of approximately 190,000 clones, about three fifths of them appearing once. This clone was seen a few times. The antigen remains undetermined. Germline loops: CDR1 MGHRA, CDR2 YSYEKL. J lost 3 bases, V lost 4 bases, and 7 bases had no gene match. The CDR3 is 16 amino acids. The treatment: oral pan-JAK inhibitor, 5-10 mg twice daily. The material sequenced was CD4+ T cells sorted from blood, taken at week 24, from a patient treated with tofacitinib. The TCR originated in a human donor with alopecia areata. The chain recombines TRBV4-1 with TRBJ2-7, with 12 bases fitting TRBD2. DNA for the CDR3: TGCGCCAGCAGCCGGGTCGGACTAGCGGGAAGCTACGAGCAGTACTTC. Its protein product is CASSRVGLAGSYEQYF.